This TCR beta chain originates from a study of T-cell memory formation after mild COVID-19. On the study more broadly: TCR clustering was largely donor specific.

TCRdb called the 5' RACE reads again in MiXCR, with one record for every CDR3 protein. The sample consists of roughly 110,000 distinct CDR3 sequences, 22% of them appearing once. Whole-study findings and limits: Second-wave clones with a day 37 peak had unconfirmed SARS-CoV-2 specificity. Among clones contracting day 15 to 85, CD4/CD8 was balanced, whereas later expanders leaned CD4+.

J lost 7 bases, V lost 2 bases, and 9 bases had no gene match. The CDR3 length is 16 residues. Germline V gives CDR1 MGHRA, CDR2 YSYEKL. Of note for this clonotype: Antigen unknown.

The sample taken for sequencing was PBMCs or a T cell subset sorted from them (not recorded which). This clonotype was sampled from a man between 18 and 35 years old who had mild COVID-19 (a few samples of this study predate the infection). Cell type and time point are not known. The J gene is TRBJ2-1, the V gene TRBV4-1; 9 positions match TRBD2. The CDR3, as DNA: TGCGCCAGCAGCCAACTCGGGACTAGCCTTGGGAATGAGCAGTTCTTC. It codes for CASSQLGTSLGNEQFF.